This section outlines one T cell receptor (beta chain) sequence together with its context. The data belong to a study of blood T cell repertoires in COVID-19. Background on the study: From T cells, B-cell-depleted T cells, or PBMCs came the material, which was cDNA or gDNA.

Sequencing used immunoSEQ multiplex PCR; TCRdb keeps in-frame clones, though not all of them. The sample lists approximately 270,000 clones; around nine tenths were seen once. V lost 2 bases, J lost 0 bases, and 12 bases lay in between. The CDR3 runs to 16 residues. CDR1 is SGHRS and CDR2 is YFSETQ in the germline V gene. This chain connects TRBV5-1 to TRBJ1-5; D is uncertain. The sequence derives from an older woman who had recovered from COVID-19. Sequencing was carried out using PBMCs or T cells enriched from blood (not recorded which). DNA of the CDR3: TGCGCCAGCAGCTTAATAGCCGATTATAGCAATCAGCCCCAGCATTTT. Protein product: CASSLIADYSNQPQHF.